The 25 T cell receptor beta chains listed next were all sequenced from one sample in a study of cytomegalovirus exposure and HLA in healthy donors. The study ran its PCR with 60 Vbeta and 13 Jbeta primers. Sequenced by immunoSEQ multiplex PCR; TCRdb stores in-frame clones only, minus some. The data contain about 200,000 clones, roughly 12% of them seen just once; the ten biggest clones take up approximately 7.8%. Sequencing used PBMCs. The source of these receptors is a man between 50 and 59 years old in good health and CMV-seropositive.

This clone was recorded a few times. The rearrangement uses TRBV5-1 and TRBJ1-1; a possible D gene is TRBD1 (6 bases). Trimming removed 0 bases from V and 5 bases from J, with 11 bases in between. The CDR3 runs 14 residues. Per the germline V gene, CDR1 is SGHRS and CDR2 is YFSETQ. As DNA, the CDR3 is TGCGCCAGCAGCTTGGGGGACACTCGAACTGAAGCTTTCTTT. Its translation: CASSLGDTRTEAFF. The variable domain in full, with the rest retrieved from reference TRBV5-1 and TRBJ1-1, is KAGVTQTPRYLIKTRGQQVTLSCSPISGHRSVSWYQQTPGQGLQFLFEYFSETQRNKGNFPGRFSGRQFSNSRSEMNVSTLELGDSALYLCASSLGDTRTEAFFGQGTRLTVV.

This clone was counted many times. The chain uses TRBV4-3 and TRBJ1-6; perhaps TRBD1 as D (5 bases). Trimming removed 4 bases at V and 5 bases at J, with 9 bases between. The CDR3 runs to 14 residues. CDR1 LGHNA and CDR2 YSLEER come from the germline V gene. CDR3 DNA: TGCGCCAGCAGCCTCGGCAGGGATAATTCACCCCTCCACTTT. The encoded protein is CASSLGRDNSPLHF.

With regard to this clone: The junction does not match germline at one end; this may be a read error. This chain joins TRBV7-9 and TRBJ1-6; TRBD1 matches 11 bases. The CDR3 covers 17 residues. Germline V gene sequence: CDR1 SEHNR, CDR2 FQNEAQ (reference sequence). The CDR3 region has the DNA TGTGCCAGCAGCTCCAACGAACGGACAGGGGGCAGTTCACTCCTCAACTTT. Translated: CASSSNERTGGSSLLNF.

This clone was seen a few times. The chain recombines TRBV30 with TRBJ1-1; D is unresolved. The V gene lost 7 bases and the J gene lost 4 bases, with 13 bases spanning the gap. Germline-derived CDR1 and CDR2 are GTSNPN and SVGIG (reference sequence). This CDR3 spans 12 amino acids. The CDR3 region has the DNA TGTGCCTCTACTGTGAGGTCCACTGAAGCTTTCTTT. It encodes CASTVRSTEAFF.

In this sample, this clone turned up a few times. The V call is TRBV6-6, the J call TRBJ2-1; 8 positions agree with TRBD1. The germline CDR1 and CDR2 sequences are MNHNY and SVGAGI (reference sequence). Trimming cost V 2 bases and J 5 bases; bases outside gene matches: 5. This CDR3 is built from 15 residues. The CDR3 coding sequence is TGTGCCAGCAGTTACCCGAAGGGACAGGACAATGAGCAGTTCTTC. This gives the protein CASSYPKGQDNEQFF.

This clone has just a few counts. The rearrangement joins TRBV6-1 to TRBJ1-5; 11 bases line up with TRBD1. This CDR3 spans 13 amino acids. J was trimmed by 7 bases and V by 6 bases; bases with no gene match: 2. Germline CDR1 and CDR2: MNHNS and SASEGT. The CDR3 loop reads CASRGTGGQPQHF. CDR3 nucleotide sequence: TGTGCCAGCAGGGGGACAGGGGGGCAGCCCCAGCATTTT.

This clone was detected only a few times. This sequence joins TRBV9 and TRBJ2-3; maybe TRBD2 (5 bases). V was pared by 0 bases and J by 0 bases, with 8 bases between. The germline V gene encodes CDR1 SGDLS and CDR2 YYNGEE. This CDR3 is 15 amino acids long. CDR3 DNA: TGTGCCAGCAGCGTAGTAGCGATCAGCACAGATACGCAGTATTTT. It yields the protein CASSVVAISTDTQYF.

The table lists this clone with a few counts. CDR3 DNA: TGTGCCAGCAGCACCCGACTGAGTTCCTACAATGAGCAGTTCTTC. It codes for CASSTRLSSYNEQFF. This chain connects TRBV9 to TRBJ2-1; D unclear. This CDR3 is 15 amino acids long. The germline V gene has CDR1 SGDLS and CDR2 YYNGEE. Between the trimmed V and J ends, which lost 4 bases and 1 base, there was a span of 12 bases.

In this sample, this clone turned up a few times. At one boundary the junction diverges from the germline segment, which might be a read error. The chain couples TRBV5-4 to TRBJ2-5, with a tentative D call TRBD1 (7 bases). The germline gives CDR1 SGHNT, CDR2 YYREEE (reference sequence). The CDR3 length is 18 residues. CDR3 amino acids: CTSSSGAGAGGIGETQYF. In DNA form, the CDR3 reads TGTACCAGCAGCTCGGGGGCTGGGGCAGGGGGAATCGGAGAGACCCAGTACTTC.

There are a few counts of this clone. V usage is TRBV5-1 and J usage is TRBJ2-1, with D perhaps TRBD2 (5 bases). The CDR3 is 12 amino acids. Germline loops: CDR1 SGHRS, CDR2 YFSETQ. V lost 4 bases to trimming and J lost 3 bases, with 5 bases between them. The CDR3 spells CASSRDYNEQFF. The CDR3 nucleotides read TGCGCCAGCAGCCGGGACTACAATGAGCAGTTCTTC.

This clone was detected a few times. The chain recombines TRBV6-1 with TRBJ1-4; D perhaps matches TRBD1 (5 bases). Trimming stripped 3 bases from V and 4 bases from J, with 9 bases between. The CDR3 runs to 14 residues. The germline gives CDR1 MNHNS, CDR2 SASEGT. The chain's CDR3 is CASSDGTFNEKLFF. DNA of the CDR3: TGTGCCAGCAGTGATGGGACTTTTAATGAAAAACTGTTTTTT.

The chain carries TRBV18 and TRBJ1-3; TRBD1 matches at 8 bases. CDR1 and CDR2 (germline): KGHSH, LQKENI. The V segment lost 2 bases and the J segment 4 bases; nucleotides outside the gene matches: 10. This CDR3 comprises 17 residues. The chain's CDR3 is CASSPTVTGVSGNTIYF. Written as DNA, the CDR3 is TGTGCCAGCTCACCAACGGTGACAGGGGTTTCCGGAAACACCATATATTTT.

This chain joins TRBV5-1 and TRBJ1-4, with a tentative D call TRBD1 (6 bases). The CDR3 loop spans 16 amino acids. Germline CDR1 and CDR2: SGHRS and YFSETQ. V shed 4 bases and J shed 5 bases, with 18 bases lying between them. The CDR3 DNA reads as TGCGCCAGCAGCCCGGTTCCGACAGGCGTAAATGAAAAACTGTTTTTT. This encodes CASSPVPTGVNEKLFF.

The chain is built from TRBV29-1 and TRBJ2-1; unclear D gene. CDR1 and CDR2 (germline): SQVTM, ANQGSEA. Trimming took 5 bases from V and 9 from J, leaving 20 bases between them. CDR3 length: 14 amino acids. The CDR3 DNA is TGCAGCGTTAAGGCATCAGCGCTACCGGGTGAGCAGTTCTTC. It is translated as CSVKASALPGEQFF.

Details on this clone: Other DNA sequences within the sample encode an identical CDR3. The DNA of the CDR3 is TGCGCCAGCAGCCAAGACAGAACAGCGGGTGTTGCTAACTATGGCTACACCTTC. This codes for CASSQDRTAGVANYGYTF. The chain employs TRBV4-3 and TRBJ1-2; D gene uncertain. Germline CDR1 LGHNA, CDR2 YSLEER. The CDR3 spans 18 residues. Trimming pared 0 bases from V and 0 bases from J, leaving 17 bases between.

This clone was counted between two and nine times. The chain combines TRBV19 with TRBJ1-1; tentative D call: TRBD1 (6 bases). The CDR3 is made up of 16 amino acids. The V gene's germline CDR1 is LNHDA and CDR2 SQIVND (reference sequence). Trimming cost V 2 bases and J 6 bases, with 19 bases left between them. The CDR3, as DNA: TGTGCCAGTAGTATACTGGGGGGGGCAGGGCCGGCTGAAGCTTTCTTT. Protein: CASSILGGAGPAEAFF.

V gene TRBV18 combines with J gene TRBJ2-5; no definite D call. V was cut by 6 bases and J by 2 bases, with 10 bases left in between. CDR1 and CDR2 from the germline V gene are KGHSH and LQKENI. This CDR3 has 13 amino acids. Written as DNA, the CDR3 is TGTGCCAGCTCTCCCGGGTCGCAAGAGACCCAGTACTTC. It codes for CASSPGSQETQYF.

V gene TRBV7-7 combines with J gene TRBJ1-5, with D possibly matching TRBD1 (5 bases). Trimming took off 0 bases at V and 6 bases at J, with 15 bases between the two ends. This CDR3 has 16 residues. Germline CDR1 SSHAT, CDR2 FNYEAQ (reference sequence). The CDR3 DNA reads as TGTGCCAGCAGCTTAGCGACGTCCGGGCAGGGTCAGCCCCAGCATTTT. It translates to CASSLATSGQGQPQHF.

A few counts support this clone. J is TRBJ1-5 and V is TRBV7-2; tentative D call: TRBD1 (5 bases). With 5 bases removed from V and 2 bases from J, the gap between germline ends came to 19 bases. The CDR3 sequence is 17 residues long. Per the germline V gene, CDR1 is SGHTA and CDR2 is FQGNSA. CDR3 DNA sequence: TGTGCCAGCAGCCTATGGGACTTAGAAGGTGGCAATCAGCCCCAGCATTTT. Its protein is CASSLWDLEGGNQPQHF.

V gene TRBV19 combines with J gene TRBJ1-1; D is perhaps TRBD1 (5 bases). The ends were cut back, 4 bases at V and 3 bases at J, with 12 bases in the middle. The CDR3 has 14 residues. Germline CDR1 LNHDA, CDR2 SQIVND (reference sequence). The CDR3 coding sequence is TGTGCCAGTAGTACCCGTCGGGGGGACACTGAAGCTTTCTTT. It encodes CASSTRRGDTEAFF. Full variable domain (missing parts from reference TRBV19 and TRBJ1-1): DGGITQSPKYLFRKEGQNVTLSCEQNLNHDAMYWYRQDPGQGLRLIYYSQIVNDFQKGDIAEGYSVSREKKESFPLTVTSAQKNPTAFYLCASSTRRGDTEAFFGQGTRLTVV.

The V and J genes are TRBV7-9 and TRBJ2-5; 9 positions agree with TRBD1. V was pared by 3 bases and J by 5 bases, with 7 bases of the junction left unmatched. This CDR3 has 15 amino acids. Germline loops: CDR1 SEHNR, CDR2 FQNEAQ (reference sequence). Here the CDR3 reads CASSLITGGQETQYF. CDR3 nucleotide sequence: TGTGCCAGCAGCTTGATCACAGGGGGCCAGGAGACCCAGTACTTC. The full variable domain, in which reference TRBV7-9 and TRBJ2-5 provide the parts outside the CDR3, is DTGVSQNPRHKITKRGQNVTFRCDPISEHNRLYWYRQTLGQGPEFLTYFQNEAQLEKSRLLSDRFSAERPKGSFSTLEIQRTEQGDSAMYLCASSLITGGQETQYFGPGTRLLVL.

This clone was counted a few times. The chain recombines TRBV27 with TRBJ1-6, with D possibly matching TRBD1 (6 bases). The V gene's germline CDR1 is MNHEY and CDR2 SMNVEV (reference sequence). This CDR3 has 14 amino acids. V was clipped by 5 bases and J by 10 bases, with 15 bases between them. The CDR3 DNA reads as TGTGCCAGCAGTCTAGGACAGAGAGACTCACCCCTCCACTTT. It translates to CASSLGQRDSPLHF.

This chain uses TRBV11-3 with TRBJ1-6; no definite D call. V lost 7 bases to trimming and J lost 5 bases, with 9 bases between them. Germline values: CDR1 SGHNT, CDR2 YENEEA. The CDR3 contains 13 residues. CDR3 in amino acids: CASTGGDNSPLHF. As DNA, the CDR3 is TGTGCCAGCACCGGCGGGGATAATTCACCCCTCCACTTT.

The V call is TRBV27, the J call TRBJ2-2; TRBD2 might be the D (5 bases). Germline CDR1 is MNHEY and CDR2 is SMNVEV (reference sequence). The V gene lost 5 bases and the J gene lost 1 base, with 17 bases spanning the gap. This CDR3 region has 17 residues. CDR3 in amino acids: CASSPTQPGRNTGELFF. The CDR3 DNA is TGTGCCAGCAGTCCAACACAGCCGGGGAGGAACACCGGGGAGCTGTTTTTT.

This rearrangement joins TRBV11-3 to TRBJ1-4; D ambiguous. CDR1 SGHNT and CDR2 YENEEA come from the germline V gene. V was shortened by 7 bases and J by 4 bases, with 13 bases between the two germline ends. This CDR3 spans 14 amino acids. The CDR3 DNA sequence: TGTGCCAGCAATTCGGACGGGAATAATGAAAAACTGTTTTTT. Protein product: CASNSDGNNEKLFF. Full variable domain (outside the CDR3, taken from reference TRBV11-3 and TRBJ1-4): EAGVVQSPRYKIIEKKQPVAFWCNPISGHNTLYWYLQNLGQGPELLIRYENEEAVDDSQLPKDRFSAERLKGVDSTLKIQPAELGDSAVYLCASNSDGNNEKLFFGSGTQLSVL.